What follows is one TCR beta chain and its context. The antigen is undetermined. Germline CDR1 is SQVTM and CDR2 is ANQGSEA. The CDR3 is 11 residues long. The germline V and J ends were trimmed by 5 bases and 4 bases, with 8 bases remaining between them. This sample is part of a study of Ad26.COV2.S vaccination and SARS-CoV-2 variants. For the study at large: The donor participated in the COV1001 trial, in its Ad26.COV2.S arm. Study-level points and caveats: Considerable breadth of spike-specific CD8+ and CD4+ T cell responses has reportedly been documented following vaccination.

This sample's treatment: about 20 received Ad26.COV2.S at low or high dose, single or two shots; about 5 received placebo; per-sample allocation not given. Each sample was drawn 63 days after the first injection (of vaccine or placebo). The method was immunoSEQ multiplex PCR; TCRdb's version includes in-frame clones alone and lacks a portion of them. The table lists around 320,000 clones, roughly 84% of them singletons, with around 3.5% in the top ten. The rearrangement links TRBV29-1 to TRBJ1-1; the D is unclear. Sequenced here: peripheral blood, sampled in a trial of Ad26.COV2.S vaccine versus placebo. The TCR was taken from a person between 18 and 59 years old who received the Ad26.COV2.S COVID-19 vaccine or a placebo. CDR3 loop: CSVPDVTEAFF. DNA of the CDR3: TGCAGCGTTCCTGACGTCACTGAAGCTTTCTTT.